The 22 T cell receptor beta chains below come from one sample, sequenced in a study of blood T cell repertoires in COVID-19. Assay: immunoSEQ multiplex PCR; the TCRdb copy retains only in-frame clones and omits some. The sample yields under 450,000 clones, roughly 90% seen once. Material for sequencing was PBMCs or T cells enriched from blood (not recorded which). The receptors here all came from a middle-aged woman who had been exposed to COVID-19.

This clone occurred once. One end of the junction varies from germline; a read error may be responsible. The chain is built from TRBV7-7 and TRBJ2-1, with 8 bases identical to TRBD2. Germline V gene lookup returns CDR1 SSHAT and CDR2 FNYEAQ (reference sequence). The CDR3 is 14 residues long. The CDR3 region has the DNA TGTGCTAGCAGCTTAGCGGGGACTTACAATGAGCAGTTCTTC. Translation gives CASSLAGTYNEQFF.

This chain joins TRBV30 and TRBJ1-1; no clear D gene. From germline, CDR1 is GTSNPN and CDR2 SVGIG (reference sequence). CDR3 length equals 13 residues. Trimming removed 4 bases from V and 2 bases from J, with 11 bases in between. The CDR3 region is CAWTLQANTEAFF. The DNA for the CDR3 is TGTGCCTGGACCCTCCAGGCAAACACTGAAGCTTTCTTT.

The gene calls are TRBV28 and TRBJ1-5; the match to TRBD1 covers 9 bases. Germline CDR1 and CDR2: MDHEN and SYDVKM. This CDR3 contains 13 residues. The J segment lost 6 bases and the V segment lost 5 bases, leaving 2 bases of the junction unmatched. CDR3 protein: CASSTGGGQPQHF. The CDR3, as DNA: TGTGCCAGCAGTACAGGGGGCGGTCAGCCCCAGCATTTT.

This chain connects TRBV6-6 to TRBJ1-2, with D unresolved. The germline V gene encodes CDR1 MNHNY and CDR2 SVGAGI (reference sequence). Between the trimmed V and J ends, which lost 4 bases and 5 bases, there was a span of 5 bases. CDR3 length: 11 amino acids. The CDR3 bases are TGTGCCAGCAGTTTCCTTTATGGCTACACCTTC. Translating it yields CASSFLYGYTF.

The chain carries TRBV7-2 and TRBJ2-1; 7 bases fit TRBD1. CDR3 length: 16 residues. J gave up 0 bases and V 1 base, and 3 bases lay outside the gene matches. Looked up from germline, CDR1 is SGHTA and CDR2 is FQGNSA. The CDR3 DNA is TGTGCCAGCAGCTTAGACCCAGGGGGCTCCTACAATGAGCAGTTCTTC. Its translation is CASSLDPGGSYNEQFF.

This chain links TRBV29-1 with TRBJ1-2, with TRBD1 identical over 9 bases. In germline, CDR1 is SQVTM, CDR2 ANQGSEA. There are 13 residues in the CDR3. Trimming took 4 bases from V and 3 from J; bases not matched to a gene: 3. The CDR3 DNA reads TGCAGCGTTGGGGACAGGGTGGACTATGGCTACACCTTC. Translated: CSVGDRVDYGYTF.

V gene TRBV14 combines with J gene TRBJ1-1, with D perhaps TRBD1 (5 bases). The CDR3 contains 19 residues. V lost 1 base, J lost 2 bases, and 23 bases lay in between. Germline V gene sequence: CDR1 SGHDN, CDR2 FVKESK. The CDR3: CASSQVFLWPIDRNTEAFF. CDR3 DNA: TGTGCCAGCAGCCAAGTTTTTTTATGGCCAATAGACAGAAACACTGAAGCTTTCTTT. The full variable domain, in which reference TRBV14 and TRBJ1-1 provide the parts outside the CDR3, is EAGVTQFPSHSVIEKGQTVTLRCDPISGHDNLYWYRRVMGKEIKFLLHFVKESKQDESGMPNNRFLAERTGGTYSTLKVQPAELEDSGVYFCASSQVFLWPIDRNTEAFFGQGTRLTVV.

This clone was counted once. V and J are TRBV5-1 and TRBJ1-1, with 11 bases fitting TRBD1. CDR1 is SGHRS, CDR2 YFSETQ, per germline. The ends lost 4 bases at V and 4 bases at J; junction bases unmatched: 3. The CDR3 loop spans 14 amino acids. CDR3 in DNA: TGCGCCAGCAGCGGAGGGACAGGGGGCACTGAAGCTTTCTTT. As protein: CASSGGTGGTEAFF.

The V and J genes are TRBV12-3 or TRBV12-4 and TRBJ1-1, with D hard to call. V lost 6 bases and J 7 bases, leaving 9 bases between the germline ends. The CDR3 loop spans 11 amino acids. CDR3 protein: CASSPLSEAFF. CDR3 in DNA: TGTGCCAGCAGCCCCCTTAGTGAAGCTTTCTTT.

The CDR3 here is CASSIGGDTQYF. In DNA form, the CDR3 reads TGCGCCAGCAGTATTGGAGGAGATACGCAGTATTTT. The chain carries TRBV5-1 and TRBJ2-3; D possibly corresponds to TRBD2 (5 bases). V lost 5 bases and J 5 bases, leaving 9 bases between the germline ends. The length of the CDR3 is 12 residues. Germline CDR1 SGHRS, CDR2 YFSETQ.

The chain has TRBV28 and TRBJ1-2; possible D gene TRBD1, 6 bases. The V gene's germline CDR1 is MDHEN and CDR2 SYDVKM. The CDR3 is made up of 12 amino acids. V was pared by 4 bases and J by 8 bases, with 11 bases between. CDR3 amino acids: CASSSGQSGYTF. CDR3 DNA: TGTGCCAGCAGTTCGGGACAATCCGGCTACACCTTC.

In this sample, this clone turned up once. V and J are TRBV2 and TRBJ2-1, with 8 nucleotides matching TRBD1. Germline V gene lookup returns CDR1 SNHLY and CDR2 FYNNEI. This CDR3 is 16 amino acids long. The V and J ends lost 4 bases and 4 bases, in that order; junction bases with no gene match: 9. CDR3 DNA sequence: TGTGCCAGCAGTGGTTATGTGGACAGGGCGTACAATGAGCAGTTCTTC. This gives the protein CASSGYVDRAYNEQFF.

For this clone: The sample contains more than one DNA sequence encoding this CDR3. The rearrangement uses TRBV5-6 and TRBJ2-1; D is undetermined. Trimming took off 0 bases at V and 3 bases at J, with 7 bases between the two ends. CDR3 length equals 14 residues. The germline V gene has CDR1 SGHDT and CDR2 YYEEEE. CDR3 residues: CASSLGPVYNEQFF. CDR3 bases: TGTGCCAGCAGCTTGGGGCCAGTCTACAATGAGCAGTTCTTC.

This chain joins TRBV19 and TRBJ1-6; D is unresolved. Per germline, CDR1 LNHDA and CDR2 SQIVND (reference sequence). The CDR3 totals 15 residues. V was clipped by 6 bases and J by 0 bases, with 9 bases between them. CDR3 sequence reads: CASRQVSSYNSPLHF. The CDR3 nucleotides are TGTGCCAGTAGGCAGGTTAGCTCCTATAATTCACCCCTCCACTTT.

The chain joins TRBV19 to TRBJ1-2; tentative D call: TRBD1 (6 bases). Germline CDR1 and CDR2: LNHDA and SQIVND (reference sequence). The CDR3 length is 13 residues. Trimming cost V 3 bases and J 8 bases, with 13 bases left between them. CDR3 sequence reads: CASSMSGVGGYTF. The CDR3 DNA is TGTGCCAGTAGTATGTCAGGGGTAGGGGGCTACACCTTC.

The sample holds a few counts of this clone. The chain links TRBV10-3 to TRBJ2-7, with D tentatively TRBD1 (5 bases). The V and J ends lost 7 bases and 6 bases respectively, with 19 bases between them. The germline V gene has CDR1 ENHRY and CDR2 SYGVKD. This CDR3 contains 14 residues. The CDR3 DNA follows: TGTGCCATCAAGCAGGGCAGATTGTTGGGCGAGCAGTACTTC. It yields the protein CAIKQGRLLGEQYF.

The J gene is TRBJ1-6, the V gene TRBV9; D remains unclear. Deletions cut 4 bases from V and 9 bases from J, with 20 bases between. The CDR3 extends over 16 amino acids. Germline V gene sequence: CDR1 SGDLS, CDR2 YYNGEE. CDR3 in amino acids: CASSRQKTHRSSPLHF. CDR3 DNA: TGTGCCAGCAGCAGACAAAAAACGCATCGAAGTTCACCCCTCCACTTT.

The chain links TRBV5-1 to TRBJ2-1; TRBD2 might be the D (5 bases). The CDR3 spans 15 residues. Trimming took off 4 bases at V and 3 bases at J, with 14 bases between the two ends. Germline V gene data show CDR1 as SGHRS and CDR2 as YFSETQ. As DNA, the CDR3 is TGCGCCAGCAGCCTAGCCGGAAAGGACTACAATGAGCAGTTCTTC. Encoded protein: CASSLAGKDYNEQFF.

V is TRBV24-1 and J is TRBJ2-7; 8 bases match TRBD1. CDR1 and CDR2 from the germline V gene are KGHDR and SFDVKD. The junction had 7 bases not matched to a gene; V was cut back by 3 bases and J by 7 bases. CDR3 length: 14 residues. CDR3 nucleotides: TGTGCCACCAGTGATACGCAGGGGGCGCGAGAGCAGTACTTC. Translation: CATSDTQGAREQYF.

V gene TRBV15 combines with J gene TRBJ2-5; TRBD2 agrees at 7 bases. This CDR3 comprises 15 residues. Germline loops: CDR1 LNHNV, CDR2 YYDKDF (reference sequence). V gave up 0 bases and J gave up 2 bases; unmatched junction bases: 3. The CDR3, as DNA: TGTGCCACCAGCAGAGACGGGAGGTTTCAAGAGACCCAGTACTTC. It specifies CATSRDGRFQETQYF.

The chain uses TRBV19 and TRBJ1-4, with 10 nucleotides matching TRBD1. Germline assignment: CDR1 LNHDA and CDR2 SQIVND (reference sequence). V was pared by 6 bases and J by 8 bases, with 6 bases of the junction left unmatched. The CDR3 totals 14 residues. The DNA for the CDR3 is TGTGCCAGTAGAAGGGACAGGGGCAACGAAAAACTGTTTTTT. Its translation is CASRRDRGNEKLFF.

The J gene is TRBJ2-3, the V gene TRBV6-5; 10 bases fit TRBD2. This CDR3 has 15 residues. Germline V gene lookup returns CDR1 MNHEY and CDR2 SVGAGI. V shed 4 bases, J shed 1 base, and the junction held 2 bases outside the gene matches. The chain's CDR3 is CASSFGLAGTDTQYF. In DNA form, the CDR3 reads TGTGCCAGCAGTTTCGGACTAGCGGGCACAGATACGCAGTATTTT.